These 21 T cell receptor beta chains were sequenced from one sample in a study of shared clonotypes between healthy human individuals. Naive CD8 cells were CD45RO-negative, positively selected for CCR7, excluding terminally differentiated effector memory CD45RA+ cells. Sequencing used immunoSEQ multiplex PCR; TCRdb keeps in-frame clones, though not all of them. The sample consists of some 2.1 million clones, roughly 95% of them appearing once. Material for sequencing was naive CD8+ T cells sorted from blood. The receptor source for this set is a young man in good health.

The rearrangement joins TRBV7-9 to TRBJ1-6, with 7 bases identical to TRBD1. The ends lost 1 base at V and 16 bases at J; junction bases unmatched: 7. Germline V gene data show CDR1 as SEHNR and CDR2 as FQNEAQ (reference sequence). The CDR3 consists of 13 residues. CDR3 sequence (DNA): TGTGCCAGCAGCTTAGAGCCCGAGACAGGGCTCCACTTT. Translating it yields CASSLEPETGLHF.

The chain combines TRBV4-3 with TRBJ2-5; tentative D call: TRBD2 (6 bases). The CDR3 extends over 15 amino acids. Germline assignment: CDR1 LGHNA and CDR2 YSLEER. Between the trimmed V and J ends, which lost 0 bases and 4 bases, there was a span of 12 bases. The CDR3 nucleotides are TGCGCCAGCAGCCAAGATGTCCCGGGACTAGAGACCCAGTACTTC. Translated, it gives CASSQDVPGLETQYF.

V is TRBV11-2 and J is TRBJ1-1; D is undetermined. Germline CDR1 and CDR2: SGHAT and FQNNGV. This CDR3 has 14 residues. V shed 5 bases and J shed 3 bases, with 13 bases lying between them. For the CDR3, the DNA is TGTGCCAGCAGCCCGACGTTAAGGGACACTGAAGCTTTCTTT. Translation gives CASSPTLRDTEAFF.

The V gene is TRBV2, the J gene TRBJ1-1, with unresolved D. The germline gives CDR1 SNHLY, CDR2 FYNNEI. CDR3 length: 9 residues. Between the trimmed V and J ends, which lost 4 bases and 8 bases, there was a span of 2 bases. The CDR3 DNA reads as TGTGCCAGCAGTGCCGAAGCTTTCTTT. It specifies CASSAEAFF.

The V call is TRBV4-1, the J call TRBJ2-7; D is uncertain. CDR3 length equals 15 residues. Germline loops: CDR1 MGHRA, CDR2 YSYEKL. Trimming stripped 1 base from V and 2 bases from J, with 12 bases between. The CDR3 loop reads CASSQGRIPAYEQYF. In DNA, the CDR3 is TGCGCCAGCAGCCAAGGACGGATCCCTGCCTACGAGCAGTACTTC.

The gene calls are TRBV2 and TRBJ2-3; 14 nucleotides line up with TRBD2. The CDR3 is 16 amino acids. CDR1 and CDR2 (germline): SNHLY, FYNNEI. With 6 bases clipped from V and 6 bases from J, the junction kept 8 bases outside the gene matches. For the CDR3, the DNA is TGTGCCAGCAGGGAGACTAGCGGGGGGGGTTTTGATACGCAGTATTTT. Its translation is CASRETSGGGFDTQYF.

The chain recombines TRBV7-8 with TRBJ2-7; 7 positions match TRBD2. V shed 2 bases and J 5 bases; nucleotides not matched to a gene: 15. The CDR3 is 17 residues long. CDR1 SGHVS and CDR2 FQNEAQ come from the germline V gene. This CDR3 reads CASSLSRAFERGHEQYF. In nucleotides, the CDR3 is TGTGCCAGCAGCTTAAGTCGCGCTTTCGAGCGGGGACACGAGCAGTACTTC.

CDR3: CACPGHLTEAFF. The CDR3 coding sequence is TGTGCCTGTCCGGGACATCTCACTGAAGCTTTCTTT. J is TRBJ1-1 and V is TRBV30; maybe TRBD1 (6 bases). Looked up from germline, CDR1 is GTSNPN and CDR2 is SVGIG (reference sequence). V lost 6 bases to trimming and J lost 4 bases, with 12 bases between them. CDR3 length: 12 amino acids.

This clone was detected only once. The CDR3, as DNA: TGCGCCAGCAGCGCGCGGGAGGGCCCTGACTACGAGCAGTACTTC. Amino acids: CASSAREGPDYEQYF. The chain is built from TRBV4-1 and TRBJ2-7, with TRBD2 matching 9 bases. Germline assignment: CDR1 MGHRA and CDR2 YSYEKL. The CDR3 length is 15 residues. V lost 5 bases and J lost 3; bases outside the gene matches: 8.

This chain joins TRBV16 and TRBJ2-7; 14 bases align to TRBD2. Trimming cost V 2 bases and J 8 bases; bases outside gene matches: 5. The germline CDR1 and CDR2 sequences are KGHSY and FQNENV. The CDR3 sequence is 15 residues long. CDR3 in amino acids: CASSQPGLAGVQQYF. CDR3 coding DNA: TGTGCCAGCAGCCAACCGGGACTAGCGGGAGTACAGCAGTACTTC.

This chain uses TRBV5-1 with TRBJ2-7, with TRBD1 as a possible D gene (6 bases). The V gene's germline CDR1 is SGHRS and CDR2 YFSETQ. This CDR3 contains 14 residues. The V gene lost 4 bases and the J gene lost 1 base, with 12 bases spanning the gap. The CDR3 coding sequence is TGCGCCAGCAGCGACCCTCAGGGGTCCTACGAGCAGTACTTC. It codes for CASSDPQGSYEQYF.

The chain recombines TRBV27 with TRBJ1-1, with TRBD1 matching 9 bases. V was clipped by 6 bases and J by 5 bases; unmatched bases: 4. The CDR3 has 13 amino acids. CDR1 and CDR2 from the germline V gene are MNHEY and SMNVEV (reference sequence). DNA of the CDR3: TGTGCCAGCAGCCAGACAGGGGGGACTGAAGCTTTCTTT. It yields the protein CASSQTGGTEAFF.

Only a few counts were recorded for this clone. J is TRBJ1-1 and V is TRBV5-6; 8 positions agree with TRBD1. V lost 3 bases, J lost 1 base, and 5 bases stayed unmatched. The CDR3 runs to 15 residues. The germline gives CDR1 SGHDT, CDR2 YYEEEE. CDR3 loop: CASSWWQGANTEAFF. CDR3 nucleotide sequence: TGTGCCAGCAGCTGGTGGCAGGGGGCGAACACTGAAGCTTTCTTT.

The chain couples TRBV7-8 to TRBJ2-3; D uncertain. The CDR3 has 15 amino acids. CDR1 is SGHVS and CDR2 is FQNEAQ in the germline V gene. Deletions cut 1 base from V and 0 bases from J, with 8 bases between. CDR3 bases: TGTGCCAGCAGCTTAGGTCAGCATAGCACAGATACGCAGTATTTT. It encodes CASSLGQHSTDTQYF. Supplemented by reference TRBV7-8 and TRBJ2-3, the full variable domain reads GAGVSQSPRYKVAKRGQDVALRCDPISGHVSLFWYQQALGQGPEFLTYFQNEAQLDKSGLPSDRFFAERPEGSVSTLKIQRTQQEDSAVYLCASSLGQHSTDTQYFGPGTRLTVL.

This clone was detected once. The rearrangement joins TRBV4-1 to TRBJ2-7, with TRBD1 matching over 7 bases. The trim removed 4 bases at V and 5 bases at J, leaving 11 bases unmatched. This CDR3 region has 15 residues. Germline CDR1 reads MGHRA; CDR2 reads YSYEKL. The DNA for the CDR3 is TGCGCCAGCAGCCCATGGGACAGAATTGGGAACGAGCAGTACTTC. This codes for CASSPWDRIGNEQYF.

The table lists this clone with a few counts. Additional DNA sequences in this sample encode the identical CDR3. V and J are TRBV30 and TRBJ2-1; D gene unclear. The CDR3 spans 13 residues. Germline assignment: CDR1 GTSNPN and CDR2 SVGIG (reference sequence). Trimming took 0 bases from V and 2 from J, leaving 5 bases between them. In DNA form, the CDR3 reads TGTGCCTGGAGTGTTGGAGCCTACAATGAGCAGTTCTTC. The encoded protein is CAWSVGAYNEQFF.

The chain couples TRBV5-4 to TRBJ2-7; 15 positions agree with TRBD2. CDR3 length: 16 amino acids. Germline values: CDR1 SGHNT, CDR2 YYREEE (reference sequence). V was pared by 3 bases and J by 5 bases, with 6 bases of the junction left unmatched. The CDR3 sequence: CASSSGLAGGPDEQYF. DNA of the CDR3: TGTGCCAGCAGCTCCGGACTAGCGGGGGGGCCGGACGAGCAGTACTTC.

Of note for this clone: Other DNA sequences of this sample code for an identical CDR3. This chain connects TRBV7-9 to TRBJ1-4; tentative D call: TRBD1 (5 bases). The CDR3 extends over 13 amino acids. The germline CDR1 and CDR2 sequences are SEHNR and FQNEAQ (reference sequence). V lost 5 bases and J 5 bases, leaving 9 bases between the germline ends. CDR3 DNA: TGTGCCAGCAGCCAAGGGGCGAATGAAAAACTGTTTTTT. It translates to CASSQGANEKLFF.

This chain joins TRBV10-1 and TRBJ2-1, with TRBD2 matching over 7 bases. The CDR3 extends over 15 amino acids. V dropped 2 bases and J dropped 3; count of bases not matched to a gene: 4. Germline V CDR1 and CDR2: WNHNN, SYGVQD (reference sequence). The CDR3 bases are TGCGCCAGCAGTGAGCGCCTAGCGGACTACAATGAGCAGTTCTTC. Translating it yields CASSERLADYNEQFF.

This chain uses TRBV4-1 with TRBJ2-1; 10 nucleotides line up with TRBD1. The germline V gene has CDR1 MGHRA and CDR2 YSYEKL. CDR3 length: 15 residues. Trimming cost V 5 bases and J 5 bases; bases outside gene matches: 6. The CDR3 DNA is TGCGCCAGCAGCGGTCGACAGGGGGCGAACAATGAGCAGTTCTTC. This codes for CASSGRQGANNEQFF.

CDR3 in DNA: TGTGCCAGCAGTTTTGGAGCTGGGGCCAACGTCCTGACTTTC. Residues: CASSFGAGANVLTF. The V call is TRBV28, the J call TRBJ2-6; no reliable D call. Germline CDR1 is MDHEN and CDR2 is SYDVKM. CDR3 length: 14 amino acids. The V and J ends lost 3 bases and 2 bases respectively, with 5 bases between them.